This TCR beta chain came from a study of T cells in Graves' hyperthyroidism and ophthalmopathy. Overall study context: Blood from the periphery was taken at initial diagnosis, before any treatment.

V was pared by 2 bases and J by 11 bases, with 24 bases between. The CDR3 length is 16 residues. Germline-derived CDR1 and CDR2 are MNHNS and SASEGT. A remark on this clonotype: The antigen is not known.

It was RNA transcripts that yielded the amplified TCR beta CDR3 regions. When the TCR CDR3 underwent first-round RT-PCR, the HTBI primer set was used. TCRdb re-called the multiplex PCR reads with MiXCR, one entry per CDR3 protein. This table has 390,000 or so distinct CDR3 sequences, 14% to 15% appearing once. Study results and limitations: Researchers found most expanded thyroid clonotypes above 0.001 in blood as well. Ophthalmopathy was model-predicted a median approximately six months pre-onset.

The sample was blood. The clonotype comes from a young man with Graves' ophthalmopathy. V is TRBV6-1 and J is TRBJ1-1; D perhaps matches TRBD1 (6 bases). CDR3 nucleotides: TGTGCCAGCAGTGAACCTGACAGGTCCCCGAATACAGGGGCTTTCTTT. It specifies CASSEPDRSPNTGAFF.